A single sample is the source of the 18 T cell receptor beta chains below, sequenced in a study of tumor-infiltrating lymphocytes in primary liver carcinoma. Unsorted whole blood served as the source of blood RNA, and germline DNA was extracted as well. With a constant-region primer, TCR beta cDNA was made from approximately 520 ng of total RNA. A slightly modified ARM-PCR protocol with three nested multiplex PCR rounds produced these TCR beta libraries. The two initial PCR rounds, ten to eleven cycles each, used TRBV1-TRBV30 forward and C-beta reverse primers. Each CDR3 protein is one row after TCRdb ran MiXCR on the multiplex PCR reads. The sample has some 200,000 distinct CDR3 sequences, about two thirds seen once; the top ten hold around 7.1%. The sample consisted of peripheral blood. The receptors derive from a woman aged 60-75 years with primary liver carcinoma and hepatitis B virus infection.

This chain uses TRBV28 with TRBJ2-1; the match to TRBD1 covers 9 bases. Germline V gene lookup returns CDR1 MDHEN and CDR2 SYDVKM. The CDR3 consists of 15 residues. V was clipped by 8 bases and J by 6 bases; unmatched bases: 11. CDR3 DNA: TGTGCCAGCCCTCCGGGGACAGGGAAGGGCAATGAGCAGTTCTTC. Protein product: CASPPGTGKGNEQFF. Drawing the rest from reference TRBV28 and TRBJ2-1, the complete variable domain is DVKVTQSSRYLVKRTGEKVFLECVQDMDHENMFWYRQDPGLGLRLIYFSYDVKMKEKGDIPEGYSVSREKKERFSLILESASTNQTSMYLCASPPGTGKGNEQFFGPGTRLTVL.

The rearrangement uses TRBV29-1 and TRBJ1-2; TRBD1 is a possible D gene (5 bases). This CDR3 spans 11 amino acids. V was clipped by 6 bases and J by 5 bases, with 10 bases between them. Germline V lookup: CDR1 SQVTM, CDR2 ANQGSEA. The CDR3 loop reads CSVARGYGYTF. CDR3 bases: TGCAGCGTAGCACGGGGGTATGGCTACACCTTC.

Concerning this clonotype itself: Just one base apart from a much larger clone, this may be a read error. This sequence joins TRBV5-1 and TRBJ2-6; D uncertain. Germline V gene sequence: CDR1 SGHRS, CDR2 YFSETQ. The CDR3 has 17 amino acids. The V end was cut by 5 bases, the J end by 1 base, with 16 bases between. The CDR3 nucleotides are TGCGCCAGCAGTCGGGCCCAGTCCCCATCTGGGGCCAACGTCCTGACTTTC. Translated: CASSRAQSPSGANVLTF.

This clonotype appeared once. One end of the junction varies from germline; a read error may be responsible. As DNA, the CDR3 is TGCGCCAGTAGCTTTCTAGAAGTCTACGAGCAGTACTTC. This codes for CASSFLEVYEQYF. The rearrangement joins TRBV5-1 to TRBJ2-7; D is uncertain. Germline loops: CDR1 SGHRS, CDR2 YFSETQ. There are 13 residues in the CDR3.

Regarding this clonotype: A much larger clone differs from this one at a single base, so this may be a read error. This chain joins TRBV28 and TRBJ2-5; no firm D call. The germline V gene has CDR1 MDHEN and CDR2 SYDVKM. This CDR3 is 13 amino acids long. Trimming took 6 bases from V and 3 from J, leaving 11 bases between them. The CDR3 nucleotides are TGTGCCAGCAGCCCTATGGCCAAAGAGACCCAGTACTTC. It translates to CASSPMAKETQYF.

This clonotype has a count of ten or more. This chain links TRBV4-1 with TRBJ1-1, with a tentative D call TRBD1 (5 bases). The V gene's germline CDR1 is MGHRA and CDR2 YSYEKL. Between the trimmed V and J ends, which lost 0 bases and 3 bases, there was a span of 11 bases. There are 15 residues in the CDR3. The CDR3 here is CASSQDWRGDTEAFF. Written as DNA, the CDR3 is TGCGCCAGCAGCCAAGATTGGCGAGGGGACACTGAAGCTTTCTTT.

With regard to this clonotype: At one end, the junction sequence differs from germline, possibly due to a read error. This sequence joins TRBV11-1 and TRBJ2-2; TRBD2 matches at 10 bases. In germline, CDR1 is SGHAT, CDR2 FQDESV (reference sequence). This CDR3 has 16 residues. DNA for the CDR3: TGTGCCAGCAGCCTCAGCGGGAGGGCCCACACCGGGGAGCTGTATTTT. Translation gives CASSLSGRAHTGELYF.

V gene TRBV5-4 combines with J gene TRBJ2-1; either TRBD1 or TRBD2 may fit D (5 bases each). V was shortened by 9 bases and J by 0 bases, with 16 bases between the two germline ends. The CDR3 extends over 15 amino acids. From germline, CDR1 is SGHNT and CDR2 YYREEE (reference sequence). In nucleotides, the CDR3 is TGTGCCACCTCGGGGCGGCTGAGCTCCTACAATGAGCAGTTCTTC. Its translation is CATSGRLSSYNEQFF.

This clonotype occurred many times. This rearrangement joins TRBV10-2 to TRBJ1-5; TRBD1 is a possible D gene (6 bases). Trimming removed 7 bases from V and 5 bases from J, with 15 bases in between. Germline V gene lookup returns CDR1 WSHSY and CDR2 SAAADI. CDR3 length equals 14 residues. CDR3 DNA sequence: TGCGCCAGCAACCCGACAGGCCCCGATCAGCCCCAGCATTTT. This gives the protein CASNPTGPDQPQHF.

V and J are TRBV11-2 and TRBJ2-1; D perhaps matches TRBD2 (5 bases). V lost 4 bases, J lost 6 bases, and 19 bases lay in between. Looked up from germline, CDR1 is SGHAT and CDR2 is FQNNGV. The CDR3 loop spans 16 amino acids. CDR3 residues: CASSSSRRGPGNEQFF. DNA of the CDR3: TGTGCCAGCAGCTCATCCCGTCGAGGGCCTGGCAATGAGCAGTTCTTC.

As regards this clonotype: This may be a read error: a much more frequent sequence differs by one nucleotide. The chain uses TRBV6-1 and TRBJ1-1; D is perhaps TRBD1 (5 bases). CDR1 is MNHNS and CDR2 is SASEGT in the germline V gene. The CDR3 is made up of 11 amino acids. The CDR3 coding sequence is TGTGCCAACAGTGATCGGGACCTCGCTTTCTTT. As protein: CANSDRDLAFF.

The genes are TRBV12-3 or TRBV12-4 and TRBJ2-2; the match to TRBD1 covers 8 bases. The CDR3 runs to 13 residues. Trimming took 9 bases from V and 7 from J; bases not matched to a gene: 7. The CDR3 DNA sequence: TGTGCCAGTCAGACAGGGGCAGGCGGGGAGCTGTTTTTT. Encoded protein: CASQTGAGGELFF.

In this sample, this clonotype turned up many times. The chain has TRBV6-6 and TRBJ2-3, with 14 bases fitting TRBD2. The CDR3 is 17 amino acids. Germline V gives CDR1 MNHNY, CDR2 SVGAGI (reference sequence). Trimming at V came to 6 bases and at J to 3 bases, leaving 8 bases not matched to a gene. The CDR3 is CASRSTSGRDSTDTQYF. The CDR3 DNA reads as TGTGCCAGCAGATCGACTAGCGGGAGGGATTCAACAGATACGCAGTATTTT.

A word on this clonotype: The junction and the germline gene differ at one end; a read error may be behind it. J is TRBJ2-1 and V is TRBV29-1; D is possibly TRBD1 or TRBD2 (6 bases each). The CDR3 extends over 15 amino acids. Per germline, CDR1 SQVTM and CDR2 ANQGSEA. CDR3 DNA sequence: TGCAGAGTTGAAGGGGTGTGGGGGGCTCATAGTGAGCAGTTCTTC. It is translated as CRVEGVWGAHSEQFF.

This clonotype has just one count. This may stem from a read error, because a much larger clone lies one nucleotide away. This chain joins TRBV29-1 and TRBJ1-2, with 10 bases aligning to TRBD1. This CDR3 contains 13 residues. Germline-derived CDR1 and CDR2 are SQVTM and ANQGSEA. CDR3 nucleotide sequence: TGCAGCGTTGAAGGACAGGGGGCCTATAGCTACACCTTC. It is translated as CSVEGQGAYSYTF.

Details on this clonotype: Just one base apart from a much larger clone, this may be a read error. CDR3 DNA sequence: TGTGCCAGCAATTTACAGGGTCGGAACACTGAAGCTTTCTTT. This gives the protein CASNLQGRNTEAFF. The gene calls are TRBV6-6 and TRBJ1-1; a possible D gene is TRBD1 (6 bases). Germline-derived CDR1 and CDR2 are MNHNY and SVGAGI (reference sequence). The CDR3 contains 14 residues. The germline V and J ends were trimmed by 7 bases and 1 base, with 13 bases remaining between them.

Note on this clonotype: A much larger clonotype is one base distant, so this may be a read error. This chain links TRBV29-1 with TRBJ2-7; a weak D match, TRBD2 (5 bases). Germline loops: CDR1 SQVTM, CDR2 ANQGSEA. The CDR3 runs 14 residues. CDR3 DNA: TGCAGAGTTGAAGATGGGAGTAGCTCCTACGAGCAGTACTTC. As protein: CRVEDGSSSYEQYF.

This clonotype was detected many times. This chain links TRBV10-2 with TRBJ1-6; a possible D gene is TRBD1 (6 bases). The CDR3 is 17 residues long. Trimming pared 2 bases from V and 10 bases from J, leaving 21 bases between. CDR1 is WSHSY, CDR2 SAAADI, per germline. The CDR3 DNA sequence: TGCGCCAGCAGTGAGCGGGTCACAGGGCTAGTCCGATCACCCCTCCACTTT. Translated, it gives CASSERVTGLVRSPLHF.